The present T cell receptor beta chain was sequenced within a study of T-cell memory formation after mild COVID-19. Study observations and caveats: Specificity for SARS-CoV-2 was not confirmed among the second-wave clones peaking on day 37. In pre-infection memory, a portion of responding clones appeared, which suggested that cross-reactive memory joined.

V lost 4 bases and J lost 0, with 7 bases in between. The CDR3 covers 13 residues. Per germline, CDR1 MNHEY and CDR2 SVGEGT. TCR alpha and TCR beta cDNA libraries with sample barcodes and UMIs came from 5'RACE using constant-segment primers. TCRdb redid the calling of the 5' RACE reads with MiXCR, one entry per CDR3 protein. The data show 350,000 to 500,000 distinct CDR3 sequences, with about a sixth seen just once and approximately 21% held by the top ten. This clonotype appeared many times. Its antigen is unknown. The sequence was collected from a man younger than 35 who had mild COVID-19 (a few samples of this study predate the infection). Cell type and time point are not known. This chain connects TRBV6-2 or TRBV6-3 to TRBJ2-7; D unresolved. The sequenced material came from PBMCs or a T cell subset sorted from them (not recorded which). CDR3 sequence (DNA): TGTGCCAGCAGTTGGGCAGGCTCCTACGAGCAGTACTTC. Its protein is CASSWAGSYEQYF.